This passage covers 28 T cell receptor beta chains from one sample sequenced in a study of spatial heterogeneity in lung cancer. Overall study findings and caveats: Tumoral mutation counts were tracked by counts of expanded intratumoral alpha and beta TCRs.

The time point is: sample taken at primary tumor resection. TCRdb recomputed calls from the 5' RACE reads with MiXCR, one row per CDR3 protein. The sample has 15,000 or so distinct CDR3 sequences; 4.5% to 6.5% are singletons. These receptors have no identified antigens. Source: lung tumor tissue, taken at surgery. The receptor source for this set is a male donor with early-stage non-small cell lung cancer.

This clonotype was seen ten or more times. V usage is TRBV30 and J usage is TRBJ2-4; TRBD2 aligns across 7 bases. Trimming removed 8 bases from V and 6 bases from J; junction bases left unmatched: 13. The germline CDR1 and CDR2 sequences are GTSNPN and SVGIG (reference sequence). The CDR3 runs 14 residues. In nucleotides, the CDR3 is TGTGCCGGACAAACAGCGGGGAGGGTAAACATTCAGTACTTC. This translates into CAGQTAGRVNIQYF.

This clonotype showed up many times. This chain uses TRBV20-1 with TRBJ1-6; TRBD1 matches at 7 bases. V was clipped by 3 bases and J by 8 bases; unmatched bases: 4. The germline gives CDR1 DFQATT, CDR2 SNEGSKA (reference sequence). This CDR3 is built from 13 residues. The CDR3 sequence: CSARGRGHSPLHF. The DNA of the CDR3 is TGCAGTGCTAGGGGGAGGGGGCATTCACCCCTCCACTTT.

The sample holds a few counts of this clonotype. This sequence joins TRBV11-3 and TRBJ2-3; D may be TRBD1 (6 bases). CDR1 is SGHNT, CDR2 YENEEA, per germline. The V gene lost 0 bases and the J gene lost 3 bases, with 13 bases spanning the gap. The CDR3 sequence is 16 residues long. This CDR3 reads CASSLDPGVWTDTQYF. CDR3 nucleotide sequence: TGTGCCAGCAGCTTAGACCCAGGGGTTTGGACAGATACGCAGTATTTT.

This clonotype occurred many times. V and J are TRBV29-1 and TRBJ2-1; no clear D gene. This CDR3 has 14 residues. V lost 3 bases and J 4 bases, leaving 13 bases between the germline ends. The germline V gene encodes CDR1 SQVTM and CDR2 ANQGSEA. CDR3 in amino acids: CSVDVARRYNEQFF. The CDR3 nucleotides are TGCAGCGTTGACGTGGCCAGGAGATACAATGAGCAGTTCTTC.

This clonotype was counted many times. The chain is built from TRBV9 and TRBJ2-2, with D perhaps matching TRBD1 (6 bases). V shed 4 bases and J shed 5 bases, with 15 bases lying between them. Germline V lookup: CDR1 SGDLS, CDR2 YYNGEE. CDR3 length: 15 amino acids. The CDR3 loop reads CASSYQRGITGELFF. The CDR3 region has the DNA TGTGCCAGCAGCTACCAAAGGGGGATAACCGGGGAGCTGTTTTTT.

This clonotype was counted ten times or more. The V call is TRBV6-5, the J call TRBJ1-5; 8 nucleotides line up with TRBD1. Losses at the gene ends were 7 bases for V and 0 bases for J; bases not matched to a gene: 14. From germline, CDR1 is MNHEY and CDR2 SVGAGI. The CDR3 runs 18 residues. The chain's CDR3 is CASKPGQELPYSNQPQHF. The CDR3 region has the DNA TGTGCCAGCAAGCCGGGACAGGAATTACCTTATAGCAATCAGCCCCAGCATTTT.

This clonotype occurred many times. The chain uses TRBV7-9 and TRBJ1-4; tentative D call: TRBD1 (6 bases). The length of the CDR3 is 15 residues. Trimming shortened V by 2 bases and J by 5 bases, and 12 bases separated the two germline ends. Germline V lookup: CDR1 SEHNR, CDR2 FQNEAQ (reference sequence). The CDR3 region is CASSLNGGPNEKLFF. CDR3 coding DNA: TGTGCCAGCAGCTTAAACGGGGGGCCGAATGAAAAACTGTTTTTT.

This clonotype is medium-sized in the sample. The J gene is TRBJ1-6, the V gene TRBV7-9; perhaps TRBD1 as D (6 bases). The CDR3 is 13 amino acids. With 3 bases removed from V and 10 bases from J, the gap between germline ends came to 10 bases. Germline V lookup: CDR1 SEHNR, CDR2 FQNEAQ (reference sequence). In DNA, the CDR3 is TGTGCCAGCAGCTTCGCAGGGGTATCACCCCTCCACTTT. Translated: CASSFAGVSPLHF.

DNA for the CDR3: TGTGCCAGCAGTCCCGGTTACGAGCAGTACGTC. Translation: CASSPGYEQYV. This chain joins TRBV2 and TRBJ2-7, with D unclear. CDR1 and CDR2 from the germline V gene are SNHLY and FYNNEI. Trimming cost V 5 bases and J 4 bases, with 6 bases left between them. The CDR3 runs 11 residues.

This clonotype was seen many times. The V and J genes are TRBV6-5 and TRBJ1-2; 8 nucleotides align to TRBD1. The CDR3 totals 15 residues. CDR1 and CDR2 (germline): MNHEY, SVGAGI. Unmatched junction bases numbered 12, after V lost 8 bases and J lost 4 bases. In nucleotides, the CDR3 is TGTGCCAGCCTACCGGGGGACAGGCGGATCTATGGCTACACCTTC. This sequence encodes CASLPGDRRIYGYTF.

This clonotype was observed many times. Written as DNA, the CDR3 is TGCAGTGCTAGAGAGCCGGGACTGCGTGCGTCTGGGGCCAACGTCCTGACTTTC. It is translated as CSAREPGLRASGANVLTF. This rearrangement joins TRBV20-1 to TRBJ2-6; maybe TRBD2 (6 bases). Per the germline V gene, CDR1 is DFQATT and CDR2 is SNEGSKA (reference sequence). The CDR3 loop spans 18 amino acids. V lost 0 bases and J 1 base, leaving 16 bases between the germline ends.

This clonotype was observed at least ten times. The chain joins TRBV7-3 to TRBJ2-4; TRBD1 agrees at 7 bases. The CDR3 spans 16 residues. The ends lost 1 base at V and 5 bases at J; junction bases unmatched: 8. The germline gives CDR1 SGHTA, CDR2 FQGTGA. The CDR3 loop is CASSLSPRGYENIQYF. DNA for the CDR3: TGTGCCAGCAGCTTAAGCCCCAGGGGGTACGAAAACATTCAGTACTTC. Looking up the rest from reference TRBV7-3 and TRBJ2-4 gives the full variable domain: GAGVSQTPSNKVTEKGKYVELRCDPISGHTALYWYRQSLGQGPEFLIYFQGTGAADDSGLPNDRFFAVRPEGSVSTLKIQRTERGDSAVYLCASSLSPRGYENIQYFGAGTRLSVL.

This clonotype was counted at least ten times. This chain connects TRBV6-5 to TRBJ2-2, with D unclear. Germline CDR1 and CDR2: MNHEY and SVGAGI. CDR3 length equals 12 residues. V gave up 8 bases and J gave up 4 bases, with 8 bases separating them. CDR3 coding DNA: TGTGCCAGCCGGCTTGGCACCGGGGAGCTGTTTTTT. Its protein is CASRLGTGELFF.

The sample holds many counts of this clonotype. The chain links TRBV5-4 to TRBJ1-2; 11 nucleotides match TRBD1. CDR3 length: 15 amino acids. Per the germline V gene, CDR1 is SGHNT and CDR2 is YYREEE (reference sequence). The V segment lost 4 bases and the J segment 8 bases; nucleotides outside the gene matches: 10. In DNA form, the CDR3 reads TGTGCCAGCAGCCGGTGGACAGGGGGCGCGATGGGCTACACCTTC. As protein: CASSRWTGGAMGYTF. Filled out from reference TRBV5-4 and TRBJ1-2, the complete variable domain reads ETGVTQSPTHLIKTRGQQVTLRCSSQSGHNTVSWYQQALGQGPQFIFQYYREEENGRGNFPPRFSGLQFPNYSSELNVNALELDDSALYLCASSRWTGGAMGYTFGSGTRLTVV.

This clonotype appeared a few times. The chain has TRBV14 and TRBJ1-5; 8 bases agree with TRBD1. The V gene's germline CDR1 is SGHDN and CDR2 FVKESK. The CDR3 totals 13 residues. V was pared by 6 bases and J by 10 bases, with 8 bases of the junction left unmatched. The CDR3 DNA follows: TGTGCCAGCAGGGGACAGGCCGGAATTCCCCAGCATTTT. Translation gives CASRGQAGIPQHF.

This clonotype was detected ten times or more. The rearrangement joins TRBV6-5 to TRBJ1-6, with D possibly matching TRBD1 (6 bases). CDR1 and CDR2 from the germline V gene are MNHEY and SVGAGI. The CDR3 totals 17 residues. Trimming cost V 0 bases and J 7 bases, with 16 bases left between them. CDR3 in amino acids: CASSYSVSRRGNSPLHF. CDR3 DNA: TGTGCCAGCAGTTACTCGGTTTCGCGCAGGGGAAATTCACCCCTCCACTTT.

V and J are TRBV24-1 and TRBJ1-5, with 7 bases aligning to TRBD1. Germline V lookup: CDR1 KGHDR, CDR2 SFDVKD. This CDR3 spans 15 amino acids. With V trimmed by 4 bases and J by 5 bases, 7 bases remained unmatched. The CDR3 nucleotides read TGTGCCACCAGTGACTCGACAGGGACCGATCAGCCCCAGCATTTT. This encodes CATSDSTGTDQPQHF.

This clonotype was counted ten times or more. The chain is built from TRBV27 and TRBJ2-3, with a tentative D call TRBD2 (7 bases). In germline, CDR1 is MNHEY, CDR2 SMNVEV (reference sequence). V was clipped by 6 bases and J by 5 bases, with 18 bases between them. The CDR3 has 15 residues. For the CDR3, the DNA is TGTGCCAGCAGACGAGATAGGGGGGGTGTAGATACGCAGTATTTT. Translating it yields CASRRDRGGVDTQYF.

The sample holds many counts of this clonotype. The gene calls are TRBV12-3 or TRBV12-4 and TRBJ1-1; 8 bases map to TRBD1. This CDR3 is built from 15 residues. Trimming cost V 7 bases and J 3 bases; bases outside gene matches: 10. The DNA of the CDR3 is TGTGCCAGCAACCCGTCGGGACAGGCCTACACTGAAGCTTTCTTT. The encoded protein is CASNPSGQAYTEAFF.

This clonotype was recorded at least ten times. The chain has TRBV7-6 and TRBJ1-3; no firm D call. The CDR3 extends over 15 amino acids. The V end lost 5 bases, the J end lost 2 bases, and 13 bases lay between the germline ends. CDR1 and CDR2 (germline): SGHVS, FNYEAQ. The CDR3 DNA reads as TGTGCCAGCAGCAGGGTCTCGGGAGCTGGAAACACCATATATTTT. It specifies CASSRVSGAGNTIYF.

At least ten counts were recorded for this clonotype. This sequence joins TRBV12-3 or TRBV12-4 and TRBJ1-1; D possibly corresponds to TRBD1 (6 bases). This CDR3 region has 15 residues. V lost 0 bases, J lost 6 bases, and 14 bases lay in between. The CDR3 DNA is TGTGCCAGCAGTTTAGCCGGGACGGCAGGGGCTGAAGCTTTCTTT. It codes for CASSLAGTAGAEAFF.

Judged by abundance, this clonotype is medium-sized. This chain links TRBV6-5 with TRBJ2-2; 12 bases are a match to TRBD2. Germline V gene lookup returns CDR1 MNHEY and CDR2 SVGAGI. V shed 0 bases, J shed 4 bases, and the junction held 9 bases outside the gene matches. The CDR3 is made up of 19 amino acids. The CDR3 protein is CASSYSTRLAGVGTGELFF. CDR3 DNA sequence: TGTGCCAGCAGTTACTCGACCAGACTAGCGGGAGTAGGCACCGGGGAGCTGTTTTTT.

This clonotype was picked up many times. The chain is built from TRBV4-2 and TRBJ2-3; 9 bases align to TRBD1. Germline CDR1 reads LGHNA; CDR2 reads YNFKEQ. V shed 1 base, J shed 4 bases, and the junction held 3 bases outside the gene matches. The CDR3 loop spans 15 amino acids. CDR3 sequence (DNA): TGTGCCAGCAGCCAAGGACAGGGGGTCCCAGATACGCAGTATTTT. Protein: CASSQGQGVPDTQYF.

This clonotype was seen repeatedly, ten times or more. V is TRBV5-1 and J is TRBJ1-1; no clear D. The CDR3 spans 13 residues. Germline V gene sequence: CDR1 SGHRS, CDR2 YFSETQ. V lost 6 bases, J lost 2 bases, and 11 bases lay in between. The DNA of the CDR3 is TGCGCCAGCATTAGTCGAGAAAACACTGAAGCTTTCTTT. Protein sequence: CASISRENTEAFF.

There are many counts of this clonotype. This chain links TRBV7-6 with TRBJ2-1, with D unclear. Trimming stripped 4 bases from V and 7 bases from J, with 8 bases between. This CDR3 contains 12 residues. The V gene's germline CDR1 is SGHVS and CDR2 FNYEAQ. The CDR3 DNA follows: TGTGCCAGCAGCTCCAGTATTAATGAGCAGTTCTTC. This encodes CASSSSINEQFF.

This clonotype was recorded at least ten times. The gene calls are TRBV29-1 and TRBJ2-1; D not certain. V was trimmed by 4 bases and J by 3 bases, leaving 4 bases between them. The CDR3 extends over 11 amino acids. CDR1 is SQVTM and CDR2 is ANQGSEA in the germline V gene. The CDR3 spells CSVAGYNEQFF. The CDR3 region has the DNA TGCAGCGTTGCCGGCTACAATGAGCAGTTCTTC.

At least ten counts were recorded for this clonotype. The chain uses TRBV7-6 and TRBJ2-3; a weak D match, TRBD1 (6 bases). The CDR3 totals 16 residues. Germline V lookup: CDR1 SGHVS, CDR2 FNYEAQ. Trimming removed 5 bases from V and 5 bases from J, with 20 bases in between. The CDR3 coding sequence is TGTGCCAGCAGCCCACGGGCAGGGGTACCACTAGATACGCAGTATTTT. Protein product: CASSPRAGVPLDTQYF.

This clonotype has at least ten counts. V gene TRBV7-2 combines with J gene TRBJ1-5; TRBD1 agrees at 9 bases. The ends lost 5 bases at V and 7 bases at J; junction bases unmatched: 9. CDR3 length equals 15 residues. Germline V gene lookup returns CDR1 SGHTA and CDR2 FQGNSA. In DNA, the CDR3 is TGTGCCAGCAGCCCATCGACAGGGGGATGGCAGCCCCAGCATTTT. Residues: CASSPSTGGWQPQHF.